This entry lists 25 T cell receptor beta chains sequenced from one sample in a study of cytomegalovirus exposure and HLA in healthy donors (dated by TCRdb to 2015 to 2018). The method behind the library was the immunoSEQ multiplex PCR assay. The multiplex PCR relied on a mix of 60 forward primers for TCR Vbeta segments and 13 reverse primers for TCR Jbeta segments. This is the immuneACCESS table as TCRdb keeps it, with only in-frame sequences that have V and J called. A part of the clones is gone; compared with another copy, unresolved V genes explain less than half, and the rest is unexplained. This sample gives 100,000 to 120,000 clones in total; less than 85% of them show up just once. The ten largest clonotypes hold 13% of the sample. Source material: PBMCs. These TCRs come from a man in his thirties or forties in good health and CMV-seropositive.

The chain uses TRBV28 and TRBJ1-1; TRBD1 agrees at 7 bases. Germline values: CDR1 MDHEN, CDR2 SYDVKM. With 4 bases clipped from V and 3 bases from J, the junction kept 5 bases outside the gene matches. The CDR3 contains 14 residues. DNA for the CDR3: TGTGCCAGCAGTTCCAGGACAGGCTACACTGAAGCTTTCTTT. Translation gives CASSSRTGYTEAFF. Filled out from reference TRBV28 and TRBJ1-1, the complete variable domain reads DVKVTQSSRYLVKRTGEKVFLECVQDMDHENMFWYRQDPGLGLRLIYFSYDVKMKEKGDIPEGYSVSREKKERFSLILESASTNQTSMYLCASSSRTGYTEAFFGQGTRLTVV.

The chain couples TRBV7-6 to TRBJ1-6; TRBD1 is a possible D gene (5 bases). Per the germline V gene, CDR1 is SGHVS and CDR2 is FNYEAQ. The CDR3 length is 16 residues. V was trimmed by 0 bases and J by 4 bases, leaving 10 bases between them. CDR3 sequence (DNA): TGTGCCAGCAGCTTAGCGCCGACAGCTTATAATTCACCCCTCCACTTT. Protein: CASSLAPTAYNSPLHF.

The genes are TRBV4-3 and TRBJ2-7; TRBD2 aligns across 7 bases. With V trimmed by 6 bases and J by 6 bases, 11 bases remained unmatched. Germline V lookup: CDR1 LGHNA, CDR2 YSLEER. This CDR3 is 14 amino acids long. CDR3 coding DNA: TGCGCCAGCAGACCCCAGGCGGGGGTTGCCGAGCAGTACTTC. Translating it yields CASRPQAGVAEQYF.

This sequence joins TRBV4-3 and TRBJ1-2; D gene ambiguous. There are 15 residues in the CDR3. Germline loops: CDR1 LGHNA, CDR2 YSLEER. V was clipped by 1 base and J by 4 bases, with 13 bases between them. Here the CDR3 DNA reads TGCGCCAGCAGCCAAGGCGCAAATTCCTTCTATGGCTACACCTTC. It codes for CASSQGANSFYGYTF.

Comment on this clone: One end of the junction varies from germline; a read error may be responsible. The chain has TRBV2 and TRBJ2-6; D might be TRBD1 (5 bases). This CDR3 spans 18 amino acids. CDR1 and CDR2 from the germline V gene are SNHLY and FYNNEI. The CDR3: CASSETTGALGGANGLTF. CDR3 nucleotide sequence: TGTGCCAGCAGTGAAACCACAGGTGCCCTGGGTGGGGCCAACGGCCTGACTTTC.

The chain joins TRBV5-8 to TRBJ2-1, with D possibly being TRBD1 (6 bases). Germline CDR1 reads SGHTS; CDR2 reads YDEGEE. This CDR3 contains 15 residues. V was shortened by 5 bases and J by 5 bases, with 17 bases between the two germline ends. In DNA, the CDR3 is TGTGCCAGCAGGAGCAGGGGCAGCCTCCACAATGAGCAGTTCTTC. Translated, it gives CASRSRGSLHNEQFF.

J is TRBJ2-7 and V is TRBV28; TRBD1 matches at 7 bases. V was clipped by 7 bases and J by 4 bases; unmatched bases: 16. Germline V gives CDR1 MDHEN, CDR2 SYDVKM. The CDR3 consists of 16 residues. As DNA, the CDR3 is TGTGCCAGCAATCCTCCCCTCAGGACAGGACGGTACGAGCAGTACTTC. This gives the protein CASNPPLRTGRYEQYF.

The rearrangement joins TRBV6-1 to TRBJ2-5; no clear D. The CDR3 spans 13 residues. Per the germline V gene, CDR1 is MNHNS and CDR2 is SASEGT. Trimming shortened V by 7 bases and J by 4 bases, and 13 bases separated the two germline ends. DNA of the CDR3: TGTGCCAGCACACGGTCCGTTTCAGAGACCCAGTACTTC. Translating gives CASTRSVSETQYF.

This rearrangement joins TRBV10-3 to TRBJ2-1; a weak D match, TRBD1 (5 bases). V was clipped by 4 bases and J by 4 bases, with 20 bases between them. Germline CDR1 ENHRY, CDR2 SYGVKD. The CDR3 runs 17 residues. This CDR3 is CAISGGRGSLRYNEQFF. CDR3 in DNA: TGTGCCATCAGTGGGGGAAGGGGAAGTCTAAGGTACAATGAGCAGTTCTTC.

This sequence joins TRBV18 and TRBJ2-1; 7 bases match TRBD2. Looked up from germline, CDR1 is KGHSH and CDR2 is LQKENI. The CDR3 is 14 residues long. The junction had 3 bases not matched to a gene; V was cut back by 0 bases and J by 7 bases. The CDR3 sequence is CASSPPRGGNEQFF. The CDR3 nucleotides are TGTGCCAGCTCACCACCGCGCGGGGGTAATGAGCAGTTCTTC.

The V and J genes are TRBV4-1 and TRBJ1-2, with 8 positions matching TRBD1. Trimming removed 4 bases from V and 5 bases from J; junction bases left unmatched: 6. CDR1 is MGHRA and CDR2 is YSYEKL in the germline V gene. The length of the CDR3 is 14 residues. In DNA, the CDR3 is TGCGCCAGCAGCCTCGTAGGGACAGGTTATGGCTACACCTTC. Translation gives CASSLVGTGYGYTF.

The chain recombines TRBV14 with TRBJ2-1; 7 nucleotides match TRBD1. The CDR3 sequence is 15 residues long. The V segment lost 4 bases and the J segment 1 base; nucleotides outside the gene matches: 4. Germline lookup yields CDR1 SGHDN and CDR2 FVKESK. Here the CDR3 reads CASSPGQESYNEQFF. The CDR3, as DNA: TGTGCCAGCAGCCCCGGACAGGAATCCTACAATGAGCAGTTCTTC.

This clone turned up a few times. The rearrangement links TRBV30 to TRBJ1-4, with a weak D call TRBD1 (5 bases). This CDR3 is 15 amino acids long. Per germline, CDR1 GTSNPN and CDR2 SVGIG (reference sequence). Between the trimmed V and J ends, which lost 0 bases and 7 bases, there was a span of 15 bases. The DNA of the CDR3 is TGTGCCTGGAGTGTGCACTGGGAGGGGACTGAAAAACTGTTTTTT. Its translation: CAWSVHWEGTEKLFF.

V and J are TRBV4-1 and TRBJ2-3; the D gene is possibly TRBD2 (5 bases). The V and J ends lost 4 bases and 0 bases respectively, with 14 bases between them. The length of the CDR3 is 16 residues. Germline CDR1 MGHRA, CDR2 YSYEKL. The CDR3 loop reads CASSPWEFPSTDTQYF. The CDR3 nucleotides are TGCGCCAGCAGCCCCTGGGAGTTTCCTAGCACAGATACGCAGTATTTT.

V usage is TRBV7-9 and J usage is TRBJ2-5; no clear D gene. The DNA end is more similar to TRBJ2-7, so the J call may be wrong. The CDR3 has 13 amino acids. Germline CDR1 and CDR2: SEHNR and FQNEAQ (reference sequence). This chain's CDR3 is CASSLPLSYEQYF. Here the CDR3 DNA reads TGTGCCAGCAGCTTGCCCCTCTCCTACGAGCAGTACTTC.

V is TRBV9 and J is TRBJ1-4; 7 nucleotides match TRBD1. V lost 3 bases, J lost 1 base, and 3 bases stayed unmatched. Germline V gene data show CDR1 as SGDLS and CDR2 as YYNGEE. The CDR3 is 15 residues long. The CDR3 DNA is TGTGCCAGCAGCGAAACAGGGGTAACTAATGAAAAACTGTTTTTT. Translation gives CASSETGVTNEKLFF.

The V gene is TRBV7-2, the J gene TRBJ2-7; possible D gene TRBD2, 5 bases. The CDR3 is made up of 13 amino acids. V was cut by 6 bases and J by 5 bases, with 14 bases left in between. Per the germline V gene, CDR1 is SGHTA and CDR2 is FQGNSA. The CDR3 loop is CASSLVAGHEQYF. The CDR3, as DNA: TGTGCCAGCAGTCTAGTCGCGGGCCACGAGCAGTACTTC.

Turning to this clone: Other nucleotide sequences in the sample specify the same CDR3. This sequence joins TRBV5-4 and TRBJ2-7; 11 positions agree with TRBD1. Trimming at V came to 4 bases and at J to 2 bases, leaving 2 bases not matched to a gene. This CDR3 is built from 14 residues. CDR1 SGHNT and CDR2 YYREEE come from the germline V gene (reference sequence). CDR3 nucleotides: TGTGCCAGCAGCCCGGGACAGGGGGCCTACGAGCAGTACTTC. Protein: CASSPGQGAYEQYF.

The chain carries TRBV2 and TRBJ1-2; 7 nucleotides line up with TRBD1. The CDR3 loop spans 12 amino acids. The J segment lost 6 bases and the V segment lost 7 bases, leaving 5 bases of the junction unmatched. Germline V gives CDR1 SNHLY, CDR2 FYNNEI. The CDR3 nucleotides read TGTGCCAGCATCAGACAGGGAGATGGCTACACCTTC. Translation: CASIRQGDGYTF.

This chain uses TRBV6-5 with TRBJ2-1; D is uncertain. The CDR3 covers 13 residues. CDR1 is MNHEY, CDR2 SVGAGI, per germline. V was clipped by 3 bases and J by 6 bases, with 9 bases between them. The CDR3 sequence: CASSYSNFNEQFF. The CDR3 DNA sequence: TGTGCCAGCAGTTATAGTAATTTCAATGAGCAGTTCTTC.

J is TRBJ1-6 and V is TRBV2; D possibly corresponds to TRBD1 (6 bases). V was clipped by 8 bases and J by 7 bases, with 18 bases between them. The CDR3 has 15 residues. Germline V gives CDR1 SNHLY, CDR2 FYNNEI. CDR3: CASGAPAGENSPLHF. In DNA, the CDR3 is TGTGCCAGCGGAGCTCCGGCAGGGGAAAATTCACCCCTCCACTTT.

This chain uses TRBV9 with TRBJ2-5; 16 nucleotides align to TRBD2. V shed 3 bases and J 2 bases; nucleotides not matched to a gene: 1. The germline V gene has CDR1 SGDLS and CDR2 YYNGEE. The CDR3 contains 16 residues. The chain's CDR3 is CASSAGLAGGQETQYF. CDR3 sequence (DNA): TGTGCCAGCAGCGCGGGACTAGCGGGGGGGCAAGAGACCCAGTACTTC.

The CDR3 DNA sequence: TGTGCCAGCAGGTCCTCGGCCTATAATTCACCCCTCCACTTT. This sequence encodes CASRSSAYNSPLHF. The genes are TRBV7-9 and TRBJ1-6; D not resolved. The germline gives CDR1 SEHNR, CDR2 FQNEAQ (reference sequence). V lost 6 bases to trimming and J lost 2 bases, with 8 bases between them. This CDR3 contains 14 residues. Full variable domain (remainder filled in from reference TRBV7-9 and TRBJ1-6): DTGVSQNPRHKITKRGQNVTFRCDPISEHNRLYWYRQTLGQGPEFLTYFQNEAQLEKSRLLSDRFSAERPKGSFSTLEIQRTEQGDSAMYLCASRSSAYNSPLHFGNGTRLTVT.

The sample holds one count of this clone. The rearrangement joins TRBV2 to TRBJ1-5, with a tentative D call TRBD1 (6 bases). Germline V gene sequence: CDR1 SNHLY, CDR2 FYNNEI. Trimming left V 0 bases short and J 5 bases short, with 23 bases between. The CDR3 contains 19 residues. The CDR3 region has the DNA TGTGCCAGCAGTGAAGCGGGGGGGTCGCAGGGGTTGGGCTATCAGCCCCAGCATTTT. It is translated as CASSEAGGSQGLGYQPQHF.

This clone appeared a few times. The rearrangement uses TRBV7-9 and TRBJ2-3; 8 nucleotides agree with TRBD1. The CDR3 is made up of 14 amino acids. Germline assignment: CDR1 SEHNR and CDR2 FQNEAQ (reference sequence). The V segment lost 3 bases and the J segment 4 bases; nucleotides outside the gene matches: 3. The CDR3 reads CASSFAQGADTQYF. The CDR3 DNA reads TGTGCCAGCAGCTTCGCACAGGGGGCAGATACGCAGTATTTT.